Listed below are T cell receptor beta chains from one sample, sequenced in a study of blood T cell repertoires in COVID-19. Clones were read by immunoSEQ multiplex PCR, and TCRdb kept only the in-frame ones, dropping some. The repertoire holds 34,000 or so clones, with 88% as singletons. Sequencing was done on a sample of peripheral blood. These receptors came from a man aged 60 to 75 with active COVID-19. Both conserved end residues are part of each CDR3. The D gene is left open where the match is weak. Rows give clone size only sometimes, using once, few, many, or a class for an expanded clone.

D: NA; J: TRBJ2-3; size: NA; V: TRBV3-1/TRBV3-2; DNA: TGTGCCAGCAGCCAAGGACACACAGATACGCAGTATTTT; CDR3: CASSQGHTDTQYF
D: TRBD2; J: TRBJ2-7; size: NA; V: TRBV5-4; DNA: TGTGCCAGCAGCTTGGTTAGCGGGAGTTCCTACGAGCAGTACTTC; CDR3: CASSLVSGSSYEQYF
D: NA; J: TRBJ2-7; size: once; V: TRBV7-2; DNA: TGTGCCAGCAGCTTAGGCTCTGGGCTTCCGGGGGAGCAGTACTTC; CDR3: CASSLGSGLPGEQYF
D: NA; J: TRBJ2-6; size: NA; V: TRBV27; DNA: TGTGCCAGCAGTTTAGCCAGCGACTTCACCAACGTCCTGACTTTC; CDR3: CASSLASDFTNVLTF
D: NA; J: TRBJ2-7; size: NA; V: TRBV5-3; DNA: TGTGCCAGAAGCTTGTTTCTATTACAGGGTGCCTACGAGCAGTACTTC; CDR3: CARSLFLLQGAYEQYF
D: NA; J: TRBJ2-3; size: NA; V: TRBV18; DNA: TGTGCCAGCTCCCGAGGTGGTACAGATACGCAGTATTTT; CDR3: CASSRGGTDTQYF
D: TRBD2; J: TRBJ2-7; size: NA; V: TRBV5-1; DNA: TGCGCCAGCAGCTTTCGACTAGCGGGGGGTGCCCGATCCTACGAGCAGTACTTC; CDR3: CASSFRLAGGARSYEQYF
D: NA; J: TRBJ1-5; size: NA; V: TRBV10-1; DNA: TGCGCCAGCAGTGAGTCGTTCGGGGGTCTGCTACATTTT; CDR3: CASSESFGGLLHF
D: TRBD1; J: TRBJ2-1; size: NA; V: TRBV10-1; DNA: TGCGCCAGCAGAAGGACAGGGGGCAAGGAGCAGTTCTTC; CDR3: CASRRTGGKEQFF
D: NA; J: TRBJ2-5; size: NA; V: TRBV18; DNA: TGTGCCAGCTCTCTCTCCGAGGGTCCTGAGACCCAGTACTTC; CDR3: CASSLSEGPETQYF
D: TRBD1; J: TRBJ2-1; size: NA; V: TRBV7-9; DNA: TGTGCCAGCAGCTTATACGGGACAGGATTCAATGAGCAGTTCTTC; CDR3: CASSLYGTGFNEQFF
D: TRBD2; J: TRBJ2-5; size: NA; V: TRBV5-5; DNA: TGTGCCAGCAGCCCCGGACTAGCCGAGGAGACCCAGTACTTC; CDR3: CASSPGLAEETQYF
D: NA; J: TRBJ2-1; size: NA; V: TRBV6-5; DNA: TGTGCCAGCAGACCGACAGAATACAATGAGCAGTTCTTC; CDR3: CASRPTEYNEQFF
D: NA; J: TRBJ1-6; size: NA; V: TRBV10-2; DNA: TGCGCCAGCAGTGAGTCGGGAGCGACCGATGCCTTCGGTGGTTCACCCCTCCACTTT; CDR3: CASSESGATDAFGGSPLHF
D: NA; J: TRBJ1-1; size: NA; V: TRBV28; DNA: TGTGCCAGCAAGGAGGAGGGGCTGATGTCTTTCTTT; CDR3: CASKEEGLMSFF
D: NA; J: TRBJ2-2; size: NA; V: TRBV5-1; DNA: TGCGCCAGCAGCTTGGTCGGGGAAAGGGACGGGGAGCTGTTTTTT; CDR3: CASSLVGERDGELFF
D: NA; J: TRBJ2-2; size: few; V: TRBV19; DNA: TGTGCCAGTAGTATGGCAGTCGGGGGCACCGGGGAGCTGTTTTTT; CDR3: CASSMAVGGTGELFF
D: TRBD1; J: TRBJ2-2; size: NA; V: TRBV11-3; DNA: TGTGCCAGCAGCTTACGGGGACAGGGGAACACCGGGGAGCTGTTTTTT; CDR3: CASSLRGQGNTGELFF
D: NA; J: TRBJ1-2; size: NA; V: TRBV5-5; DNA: TGTGCCAGCAGCCAGGGCAGCAACTATGGCTACACCTTC; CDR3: CASSQGSNYGYTF
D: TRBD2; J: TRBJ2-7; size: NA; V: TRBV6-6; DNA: TGTGCCAGCAGTTCGGGGGGACTAGCGACCTACGAGCAGTACTTC; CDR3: CASSSGGLATYEQYF
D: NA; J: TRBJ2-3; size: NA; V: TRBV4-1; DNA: TGCGCCAGCAGCCAAGGAAGAGGAGGGGGCCGCACAGATACGCAGTATTTT; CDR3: CASSQGRGGGRTDTQYF
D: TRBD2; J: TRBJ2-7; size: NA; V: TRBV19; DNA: TGTGCCAGTAGTTATCCGGGACTAGCCTACGAGCAGTACTTC; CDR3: CASSYPGLAYEQYF
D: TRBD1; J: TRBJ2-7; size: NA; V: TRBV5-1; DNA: TGCGCCAGCAGCTTGACGGGACAGGTCCCCCCCTACGAGCAGTACTTC; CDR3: CASSLTGQVPPYEQYF
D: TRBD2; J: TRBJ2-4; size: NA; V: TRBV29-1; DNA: TGCAGCGCTTACCTAGCGGATGTAGCCAAAAACATTCAGTACTTC; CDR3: CSAYLADVAKNIQYF
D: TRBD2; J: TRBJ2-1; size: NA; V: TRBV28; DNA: TGTGCCCGCAGTTTGGGGGGGGGTGAGCAGTTCTTC; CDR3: CARSLGGGEQFF
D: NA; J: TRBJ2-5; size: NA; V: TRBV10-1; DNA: TGCGCCAGCAGTCCGACCCGGAGGGAGACCCAGTACTTC; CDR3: CASSPTRRETQYF
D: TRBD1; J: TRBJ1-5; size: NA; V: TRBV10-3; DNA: TGTGCCATCAGTGAGGCGGGACAGGGGGACGGACAGCCCCAGCATTTT; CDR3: CAISEAGQGDGQPQHF
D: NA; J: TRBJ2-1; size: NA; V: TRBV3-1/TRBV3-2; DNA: TGTGCCAGCAGCCAATCTATTACTAGCTCCTACAATGAGCAGTTCTTC; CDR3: CASSQSITSSYNEQFF
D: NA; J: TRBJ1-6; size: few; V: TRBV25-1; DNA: TGTGCCAGCAGTGAACCACGGCAGAGAGGCAGCTCACCCCTCCACTTT; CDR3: CASSEPRQRGSSPLHF
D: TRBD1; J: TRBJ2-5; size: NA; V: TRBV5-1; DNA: TGCGCCAGCAGATTGGGACAGGGAAGAGAAGAGACCCAGTACTTC; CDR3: CASRLGQGREETQYF
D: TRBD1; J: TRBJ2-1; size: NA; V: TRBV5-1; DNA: TGCGCCAGCAGCGAACCTCGGACAGGGAAGGCCGGGAATGAGCAGTTCTTC; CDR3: CASSEPRTGKAGNEQFF